This entry is about one T cell receptor beta chain. Which antigen it targets is not known. The sample holds no much larger clone one base away, and base qualities are not on file. The germline V gene provides CDR1 MNHEY and CDR2 SVGAGI. The CDR3 spans 12 residues, from the cysteine through the phenylalanine. CDR3 DNA is the only sequence kept; it has 36 bases, read in frame from the first base. Trimming at the junction amounts to 5 bases on V and 6 bases on J, and the germline ends lie 9 bases apart. Library method: RT-PCR. Reads for this sample came from an Illumina HiSeq 2500. TCRdb trimmed the raw reads at Q25, called clones with MiXCR and kept productive beta chains. Rows are combined by CDR3 protein, so each entry shows the most common genes and DNA. The sample table shows about 500,000 distinct CDR3 sequences, and about 15% are seen once. 2.5% to 3.5% of the sample belongs to the ten largest clones.

This record comes from a study of response to subunit inactivated influenza vaccine (dated by TCRdb to between 2017 and 2018). With respect to the entire study: To follow how T cells responded to a trivalent subunit inactivated influenza vaccine, the researchers relied on deep quantitative profiling of the T cell receptor repertoire. Overall study outcomes, separate from this receptor: The authors suggested that each seasonal influenza vaccination may recruit only a limited number of new T cells.

The rearrangement joined TRBV6-5 to TRBJ2-3, with the D gene call left open. The input for sequencing was CD4+ T cells sorted from PBMCs, taken less than 30 months after vaccination. The TCR comes from a man aged 50-75 years who received an inactivated influenza vaccine. Donor details come from another sample of the same person, matched by shared clones. The DNA sequence is TGTGCCAGCAGTAGTTCCGGGGATACGCAGTATTTT. It codes for CASSSSGDTQYF.